The 9 T cell receptor beta chains listed next were all sequenced from one sample in a study of blood T cell repertoires in COVID-19. Some clones are missing from TCRdb's copy, which holds only in-frame ones; the method was immunoSEQ multiplex PCR. Altogether about 270,000 clones are present, roughly 93% being singletons, with the ten largest covering 2% to 2.5%. Sequenced material: PBMCs or T cells enriched from blood (not recorded which). Every receptor here comes from a woman aged 35 to 49 with acute COVID-19.

CDR3 nucleotide sequence: TGTGCCTGGAGTGTACAGCCCATCTTCGAGCAGTACTTC. This encodes CAWSVQPIFEQYF. The V gene is TRBV30, the J gene TRBJ2-7; D unclear. The germline V and J ends were trimmed by 0 bases and 6 bases, with 12 bases remaining between them. The CDR3 extends over 13 amino acids. The germline V gene has CDR1 GTSNPN and CDR2 SVGIG (reference sequence).

The chain has TRBV11-1 and TRBJ2-5; perhaps TRBD2 as D (5 bases). The germline gives CDR1 SGHAT, CDR2 FQDESV (reference sequence). V dropped 4 bases and J dropped 9 bases, with 12 bases sitting between them. The CDR3 runs 12 residues. For the CDR3, the DNA is TGTGCCAGCAGCTCAGACCAGAGGGCCCAGTACTTC. As protein: CASSSDQRAQYF.

V usage is TRBV7-2 and J usage is TRBJ2-3, with 12 bases aligning to TRBD2. J was trimmed by 2 bases and V by 4 bases; bases with no gene match: 4. The CDR3 is 16 amino acids. The germline CDR1 and CDR2 sequences are SGHTA and FQGNSA. CDR3 sequence (DNA): TGTGCCAGCAGCTCTGGGACTAGCGGGTACACAGATACGCAGTATTTT. It translates to CASSSGTSGYTDTQYF.

This rearrangement joins TRBV28 to TRBJ1-4; maybe TRBD1 (6 bases). Germline lookup yields CDR1 MDHEN and CDR2 SYDVKM. The CDR3 loop spans 12 amino acids. The V end lost 3 bases, the J end lost 15 bases, and 14 bases lay between the germline ends. This CDR3 reads CASSFRGKGVFF. In nucleotides, the CDR3 is TGTGCCAGCAGTTTTAGGGGAAAGGGGGTGTTTTTT.

V and J are TRBV19 and TRBJ2-1; 11 bases agree with TRBD2. V was pared by 3 bases and J by 2 bases, with 9 bases of the junction left unmatched. The germline V gene encodes CDR1 LNHDA and CDR2 SQIVND (reference sequence). This CDR3 is 18 amino acids long. The CDR3 sequence: CASSMRTSGSGAYNEQFF. In DNA, the CDR3 is TGTGCCAGTAGTATGCGTACTAGCGGGAGTGGGGCCTACAATGAGCAGTTCTTC.

The chain is built from TRBV5-1 and TRBJ1-1; D perhaps matches TRBD1 (6 bases). V was trimmed by 0 bases and J by 2 bases, leaving 11 bases between them. CDR3 length equals 15 residues. Germline V CDR1 and CDR2: SGHRS, YFSETQ. The DNA of the CDR3 is TGCGCCAGCAGCTTGGGGGACACCAGTAACACTGAAGCTTTCTTT. Protein product: CASSLGDTSNTEAFF.

The chain combines TRBV6-5 with TRBJ1-2; D unclear. The germline V gene encodes CDR1 MNHEY and CDR2 SVGAGI. V shed 3 bases and J shed 2 bases, with 16 bases lying between them. The CDR3 sequence is 16 residues long. The CDR3 spells CASSYTQFEENYGYTF. In DNA, the CDR3 is TGTGCCAGCAGTTATACCCAGTTTGAGGAGAACTATGGCTACACCTTC.

The chain uses TRBV11-3 and TRBJ2-2; D is perhaps TRBD1 (5 bases). The CDR3 length is 16 residues. From germline, CDR1 is SGHNT and CDR2 YENEEA. V was pared by 4 bases and J by 0 bases, with 12 bases between. The CDR3 sequence: CASSSTVAANTGELFF. The CDR3 bases are TGTGCCAGCAGCTCGACAGTAGCTGCGAACACCGGGGAGCTGTTTTTT.

This clone appeared once. The V call is TRBV29-1, the J call TRBJ2-1; TRBD2 aligns across 14 bases. The CDR3 runs 16 residues. V was clipped by 7 bases and J by 3 bases; unmatched bases: 8. Germline CDR1 reads SQVTM; CDR2 reads ANQGSEA. This chain's CDR3 is CSATGTSGGLYNEQFF. CDR3 nucleotide sequence: TGCAGCGCGACTGGGACTAGCGGGGGCCTCTACAATGAGCAGTTCTTC.